This entry is about one T cell receptor beta chain. As yet, its antigen is unknown. The sample belongs to a study of identical twins. General study points: Out-of-frame TCR alpha sharing observed in monozygotic twins exceeded model estimates.

Template switching added a universal primer site; cDNA carried unique molecular identifiers. One entry per CDR3 protein results from TCRdb running MiXCR on the 5' RACE reads. The table records about 890,000 distinct CDR3 sequences, more than 9% of them present only once. Deletions cut 4 bases from V and 0 bases from J, with 13 bases between. Germline CDR1 is SGHTA and CDR2 is FQGNSA. The CDR3 runs 16 residues. These data are also associated with another study on yellow fever vaccine responses in identical twins.

V and J are TRBV7-2 and TRBJ2-1; tentatively, D is TRBD2 (5 bases). This TCR derives from a woman aged 18-29 years in good health. The sample consisted of PBMCs. The chain's CDR3 is CASSSLSGDSYNEQFF. CDR3 sequence (DNA): TGTGCCAGCAGCTCCCTCTCCGGGGACTCCTACAATGAGCAGTTCTTC.